This TCR beta chain was recovered during a study of human T cells and chemical hapten exposure. TCRdb recomputed calls from the RACE reads with MiXCR, one row per CDR3 protein. Of more than 55,000 distinct CDR3 sequences in the sample, 9.9% were seen once. Documented time point: pre-sensitization, week 0. The sample's treatment: therapeutic diphenylcyclopropenone sensitization with weekly scalp DPC. Trimming took off 4 bases at V and 1 base at J, with 7 bases between the two ends. Germline values: CDR1 SGHVS, CDR2 FQNEAQ. The CDR3 runs to 13 residues. The sample in question was whole blood, obtained in connection with sensitization to the hapten diphenylcyclopropenone (DPC). This chain joins TRBV7-8 and TRBJ1-1; no clear D. This clonotype was obtained from a man aged 40-55 years with alopecia areata. Some clones in this sample may be carry-over from other donors' samples. The CDR3 protein is CASSYAQNTEAFF. The CDR3 region has the DNA TGTGCCAGCAGCTATGCCCAGAACACTGAAGCTTTCTTT.